This T cell receptor (beta chain) was observed in a study of tumor and adjacent non-tumor tissue in lung cancer. This clonotype was recorded only once. A much larger clone differs from this one at a single base, so this may be a read error. No cell sorting was done before RNA was extracted from the tissue. TCRbeta libraries were built with three rounds of nested PCR, modified from ARM-PCR. Each CDR3 protein gets one entry after TCRdb re-called the multiplex PCR reads with MiXCR. The top ten hold about 40% of the sample, which has approximately 110,000 distinct CDR3 sequences, roughly 75% seen once. CDR3 length equals 18 residues. Germline V lookup: CDR1 MGHRA, CDR2 YSYEKL.

This receptor was taken from a woman aged 60 to 75 with non-small cell lung cancer. The rearrangement links TRBV4-1 to TRBJ2-1; the D call may be TRBD1 or TRBD2 (5 bases each). Sequences were obtained from lung tumor tissue. CDR3 protein: CTSSQRAVGRSSYNEQFF. The CDR3 bases are TGCACCAGCAGCCAAAGGGCTGTGGGACGAAGCTCCTACAATGAGCAGTTCTTC.